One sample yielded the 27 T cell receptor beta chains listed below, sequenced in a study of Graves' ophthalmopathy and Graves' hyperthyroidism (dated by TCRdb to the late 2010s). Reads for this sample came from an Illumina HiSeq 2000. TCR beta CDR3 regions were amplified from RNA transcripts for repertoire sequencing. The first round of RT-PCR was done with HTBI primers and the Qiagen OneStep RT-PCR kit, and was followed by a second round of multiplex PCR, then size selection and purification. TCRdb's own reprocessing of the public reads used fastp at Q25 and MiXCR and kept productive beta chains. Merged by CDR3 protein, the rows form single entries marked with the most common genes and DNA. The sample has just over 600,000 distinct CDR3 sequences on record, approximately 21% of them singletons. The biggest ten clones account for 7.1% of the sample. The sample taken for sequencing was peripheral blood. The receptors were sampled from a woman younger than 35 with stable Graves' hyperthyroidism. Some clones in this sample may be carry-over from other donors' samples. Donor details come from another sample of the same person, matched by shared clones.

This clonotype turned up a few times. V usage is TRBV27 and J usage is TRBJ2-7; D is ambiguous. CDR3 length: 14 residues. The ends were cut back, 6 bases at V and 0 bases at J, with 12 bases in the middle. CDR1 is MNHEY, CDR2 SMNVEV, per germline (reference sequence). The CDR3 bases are TGTGCCAGCAGCTCAACAGTTTCCTCCTACGAGCAGTACTTC. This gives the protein CASSSTVSSYEQYF.

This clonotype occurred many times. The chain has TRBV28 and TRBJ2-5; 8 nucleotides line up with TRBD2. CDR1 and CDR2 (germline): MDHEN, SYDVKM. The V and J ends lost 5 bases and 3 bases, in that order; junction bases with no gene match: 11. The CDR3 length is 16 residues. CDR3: CASSPRRSGTKETQYF. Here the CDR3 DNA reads TGTGCCAGCAGTCCCCGGCGTAGCGGGACTAAAGAGACCCAGTACTTC. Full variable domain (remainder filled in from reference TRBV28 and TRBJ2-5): DVKVTQSSRYLVKRTGEKVFLECVQDMDHENMFWYRQDPGLGLRLIYFSYDVKMKEKGDIPEGYSVSREKKERFSLILESASTNQTSMYLCASSPRRSGTKETQYFGPGTRLLVL.

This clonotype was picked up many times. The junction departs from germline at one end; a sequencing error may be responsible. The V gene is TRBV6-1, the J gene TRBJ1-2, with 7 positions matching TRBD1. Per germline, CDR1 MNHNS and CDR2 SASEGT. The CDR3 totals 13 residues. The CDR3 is CACRRQGGYGYAF. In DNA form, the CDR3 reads TGTGCCTGCCGCAGACAGGGTGGTTATGGCTACGCCTTC.

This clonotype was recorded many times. CDR3 amino acids: CASRRAGGVYGYTF. CDR3 coding DNA: TGTGCCAGCAGGAGGGCAGGGGGCGTCTATGGCTACACCTTC. The chain joins TRBV27 to TRBJ1-2; 8 positions agree with TRBD1. CDR3 size: 14 residues. Trimming cost V 6 bases and J 4 bases; bases outside gene matches: 7. Per the germline V gene, CDR1 is MNHEY and CDR2 is SMNVEV (reference sequence).

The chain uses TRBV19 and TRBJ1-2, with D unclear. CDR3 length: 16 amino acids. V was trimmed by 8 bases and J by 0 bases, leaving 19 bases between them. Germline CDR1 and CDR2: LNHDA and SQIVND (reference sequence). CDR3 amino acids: CASSRSNPGSNYGYTF. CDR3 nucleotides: TGTGCCAGTTCCAGATCCAACCCGGGTTCTAACTATGGCTACACCTTC.

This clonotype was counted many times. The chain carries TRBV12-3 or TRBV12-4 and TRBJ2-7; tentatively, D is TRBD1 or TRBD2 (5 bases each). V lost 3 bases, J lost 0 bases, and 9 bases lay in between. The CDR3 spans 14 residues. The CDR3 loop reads CASSFWGTSYEQYF. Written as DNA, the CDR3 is TGTGCCAGCAGTTTTTGGGGGACCTCCTACGAGCAGTACTTC.

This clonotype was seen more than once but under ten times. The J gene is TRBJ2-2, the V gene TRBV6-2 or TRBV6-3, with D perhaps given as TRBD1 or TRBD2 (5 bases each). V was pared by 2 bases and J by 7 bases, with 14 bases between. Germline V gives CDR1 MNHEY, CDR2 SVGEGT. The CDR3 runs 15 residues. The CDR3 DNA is TGTGCCAGCAGTTACCCCGGGACCCCCGTCGGGGAGCTGTTTTTT. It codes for CASSYPGTPVGELFF.

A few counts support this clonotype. The CDR3 coding sequence is TGTGCCAGTAATCGGGCCTCGGATTCACCCCTCCACTTT. This sequence encodes CASNRASDSPLHF. The chain joins TRBV5-5 to TRBJ1-6, with D unclear. CDR3 size: 13 residues. V lost 8 bases, J lost 8 bases, and 14 bases lay in between. Germline V gene data show CDR1 as SGHKS and CDR2 as YYEKEE (reference sequence).

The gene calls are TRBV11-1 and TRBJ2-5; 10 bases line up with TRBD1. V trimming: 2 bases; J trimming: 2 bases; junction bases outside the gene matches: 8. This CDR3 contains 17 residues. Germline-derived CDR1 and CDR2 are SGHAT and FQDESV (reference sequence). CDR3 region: CASSLPRTGGTQETQYF. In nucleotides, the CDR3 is TGTGCCAGCAGCTTACCCCGGACAGGGGGTACACAAGAGACCCAGTACTTC.

The CDR3 sequence: CSAISGQTPTYEQYF. For the CDR3, the DNA is TGCAGTGCTATCTCCGGACAGACTCCAACCTACGAGCAGTACTTC. The chain is built from TRBV20-1 and TRBJ2-7; tentatively, D is TRBD1 (6 bases). The CDR3 sequence is 15 residues long. The germline CDR1 and CDR2 sequences are DFQATT and SNEGSKA (reference sequence). Trimming stripped 4 bases from V and 2 bases from J, with 18 bases between.

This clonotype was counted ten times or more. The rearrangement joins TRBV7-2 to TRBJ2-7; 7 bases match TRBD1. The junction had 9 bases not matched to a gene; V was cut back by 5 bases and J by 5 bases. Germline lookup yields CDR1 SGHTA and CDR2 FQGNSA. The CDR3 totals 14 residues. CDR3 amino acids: CASSVGQIFDEQYF. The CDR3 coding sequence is TGTGCCAGCAGCGTGGGACAGATTTTTGACGAGCAGTACTTC.

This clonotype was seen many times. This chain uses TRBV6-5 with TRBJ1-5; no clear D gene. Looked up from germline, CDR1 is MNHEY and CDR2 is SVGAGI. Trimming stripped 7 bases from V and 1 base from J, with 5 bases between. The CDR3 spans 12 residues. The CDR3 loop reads CASKLSNQPQHF. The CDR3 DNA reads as TGTGCCAGCAAGTTGAGCAATCAGCCCCAGCATTTT.

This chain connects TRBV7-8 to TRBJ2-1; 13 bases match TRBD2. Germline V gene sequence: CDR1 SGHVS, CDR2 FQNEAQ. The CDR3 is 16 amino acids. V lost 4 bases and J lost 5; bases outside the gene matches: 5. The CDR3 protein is CASSSRLAGGDNEQFF. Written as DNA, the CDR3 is TGTGCCAGCAGCTCCAGACTAGCGGGAGGCGACAATGAGCAGTTCTTC.

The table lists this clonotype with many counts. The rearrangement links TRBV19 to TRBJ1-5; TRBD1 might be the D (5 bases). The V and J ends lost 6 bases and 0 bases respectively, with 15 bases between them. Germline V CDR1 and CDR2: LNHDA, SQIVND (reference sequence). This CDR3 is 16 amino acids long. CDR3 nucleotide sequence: TGTGCCAGTAGACCCCCGGGACGGACTAGCAATCAGCCCCAGCATTTT. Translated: CASRPPGRTSNQPQHF.

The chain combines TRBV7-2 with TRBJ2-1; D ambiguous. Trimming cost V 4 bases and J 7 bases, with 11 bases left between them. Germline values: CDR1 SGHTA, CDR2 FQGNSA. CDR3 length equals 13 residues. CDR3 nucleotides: TGTGCCAGCAGCTCAAGTTTCCGGAATGAGCAGTTCTTC. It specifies CASSSSFRNEQFF.

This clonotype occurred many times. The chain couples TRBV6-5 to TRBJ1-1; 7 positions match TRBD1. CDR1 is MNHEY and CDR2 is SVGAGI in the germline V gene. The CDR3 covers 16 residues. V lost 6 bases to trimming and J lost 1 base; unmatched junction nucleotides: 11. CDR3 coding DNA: TGTGCCAGCAGCTCCGACAGGGTCGGGGGGAACACTGAAGCTTTCTTT. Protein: CASSSDRVGGNTEAFF.

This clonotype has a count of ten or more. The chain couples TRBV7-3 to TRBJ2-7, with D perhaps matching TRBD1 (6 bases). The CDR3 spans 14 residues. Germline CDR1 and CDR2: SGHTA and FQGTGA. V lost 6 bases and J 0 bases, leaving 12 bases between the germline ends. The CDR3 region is CASSPHRDSYEQYF. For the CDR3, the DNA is TGTGCCAGCAGTCCCCACAGGGACTCCTACGAGCAGTACTTC.

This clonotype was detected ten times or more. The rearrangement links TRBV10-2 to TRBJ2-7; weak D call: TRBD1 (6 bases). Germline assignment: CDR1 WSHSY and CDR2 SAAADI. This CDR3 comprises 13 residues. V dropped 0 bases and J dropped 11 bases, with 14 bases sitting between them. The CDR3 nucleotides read TGCGCCAGCAGTGAGTCGGTACAGGGAGAAAAGTACTTC. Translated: CASSESVQGEKYF.

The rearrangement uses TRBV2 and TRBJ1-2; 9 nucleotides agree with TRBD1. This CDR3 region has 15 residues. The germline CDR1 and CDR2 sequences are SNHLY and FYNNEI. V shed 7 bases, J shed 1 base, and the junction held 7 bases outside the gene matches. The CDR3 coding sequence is TGTGCCAGCATACCGGGACAGGGACTTAACTATGGCTACACCTTC. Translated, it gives CASIPGQGLNYGYTF.

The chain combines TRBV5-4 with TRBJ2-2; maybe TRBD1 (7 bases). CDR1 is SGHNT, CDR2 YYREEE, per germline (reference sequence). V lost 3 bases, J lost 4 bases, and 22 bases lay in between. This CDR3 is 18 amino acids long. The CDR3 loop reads CASSSNPAGQFGTGELFF. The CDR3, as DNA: TGTGCCAGCAGCTCCAACCCGGCGGGACAGTTTGGCACCGGGGAGCTGTTTTTT.

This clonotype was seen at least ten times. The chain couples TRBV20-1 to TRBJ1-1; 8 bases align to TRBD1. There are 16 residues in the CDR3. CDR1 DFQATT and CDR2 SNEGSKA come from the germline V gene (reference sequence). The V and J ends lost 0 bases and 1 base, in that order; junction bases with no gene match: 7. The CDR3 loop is CSARDTGQVANTEAFF. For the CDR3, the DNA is TGCAGTGCTAGAGATACGGGACAGGTTGCGAACACTGAAGCTTTCTTT.

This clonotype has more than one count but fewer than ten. This chain's CDR3 is CASTFSGGFSYEQYF. The CDR3 DNA is TGTGCCAGCACCTTTAGCGGGGGTTTCTCCTACGAGCAGTACTTC. The V gene is TRBV5-6, the J gene TRBJ2-7; 9 bases agree with TRBD2. Trimming cost V 6 bases and J 0 bases; bases outside gene matches: 7. In germline, CDR1 is SGHDT, CDR2 YYEEEE. The CDR3 sequence is 15 residues long.

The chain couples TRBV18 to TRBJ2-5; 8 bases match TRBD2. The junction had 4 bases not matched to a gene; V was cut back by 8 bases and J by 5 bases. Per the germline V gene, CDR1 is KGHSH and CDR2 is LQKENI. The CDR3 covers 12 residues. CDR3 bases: TGTGCCAGCACCCGGGAGGGGGAGACCCAGTACTTC. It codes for CASTREGETQYF.

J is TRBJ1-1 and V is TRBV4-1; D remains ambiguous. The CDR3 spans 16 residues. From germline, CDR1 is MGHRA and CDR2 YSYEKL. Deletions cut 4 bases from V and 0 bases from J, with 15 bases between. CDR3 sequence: CASSPGEIEMNTEAFF. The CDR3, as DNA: TGCGCCAGCAGCCCAGGCGAGATAGAGATGAACACTGAAGCTTTCTTT.

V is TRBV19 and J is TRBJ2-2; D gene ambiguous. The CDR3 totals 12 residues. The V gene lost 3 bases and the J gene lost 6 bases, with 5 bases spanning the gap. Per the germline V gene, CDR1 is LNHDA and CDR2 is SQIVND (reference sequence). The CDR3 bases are TGTGCCAGTAGTATTTTATCCGGGGAGCTGTTTTTT. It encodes CASSILSGELFF.

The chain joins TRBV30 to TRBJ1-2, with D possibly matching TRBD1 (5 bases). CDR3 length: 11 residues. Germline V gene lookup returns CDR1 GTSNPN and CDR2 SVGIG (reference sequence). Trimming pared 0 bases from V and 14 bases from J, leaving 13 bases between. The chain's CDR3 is CAWSVLTGLTF. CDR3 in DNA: TGTGCCTGGAGTGTACTAACAGGATTAACCTTC. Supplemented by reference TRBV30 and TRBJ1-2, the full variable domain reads SQTIHQWPATLVQPVGSPLSLECTVEGTSNPNLYWYRQAAGRGLQLLFYSVGIGQISSEVPQNLSASRPQDRQFILSSKKLLLSDSGFYLCAWSVLTGLTFGSGTRLTVV.

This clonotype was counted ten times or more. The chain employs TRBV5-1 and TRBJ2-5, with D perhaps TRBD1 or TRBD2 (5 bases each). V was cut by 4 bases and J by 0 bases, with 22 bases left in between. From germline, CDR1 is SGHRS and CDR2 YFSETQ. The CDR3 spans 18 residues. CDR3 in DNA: TGCGCCAGCAGCCCCCTCTACGGGACGGAGGAATACCAAGAGACCCAGTACTTC. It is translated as CASSPLYGTEEYQETQYF. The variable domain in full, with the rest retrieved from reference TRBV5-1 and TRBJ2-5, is KAGVTQTPRYLIKTRGQQVTLSCSPISGHRSVSWYQQTPGQGLQFLFEYFSETQRNKGNFPGRFSGRQFSNSRSEMNVSTLELGDSALYLCASSPLYGTEEYQETQYFGPGTRLLVL.